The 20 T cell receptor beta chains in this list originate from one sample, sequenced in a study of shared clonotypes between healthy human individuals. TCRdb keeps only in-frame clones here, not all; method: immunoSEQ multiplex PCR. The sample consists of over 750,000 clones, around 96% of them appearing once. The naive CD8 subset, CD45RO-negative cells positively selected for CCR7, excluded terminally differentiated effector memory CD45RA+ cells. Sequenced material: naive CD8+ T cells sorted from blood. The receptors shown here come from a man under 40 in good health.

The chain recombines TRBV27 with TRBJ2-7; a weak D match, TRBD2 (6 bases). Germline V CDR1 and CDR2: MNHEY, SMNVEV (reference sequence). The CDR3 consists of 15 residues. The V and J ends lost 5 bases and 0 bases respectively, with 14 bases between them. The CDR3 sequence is CASSARGSPSYEQYF. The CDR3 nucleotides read TGTGCCAGCAGTGCCCGGGGGTCCCCCTCCTACGAGCAGTACTTC.

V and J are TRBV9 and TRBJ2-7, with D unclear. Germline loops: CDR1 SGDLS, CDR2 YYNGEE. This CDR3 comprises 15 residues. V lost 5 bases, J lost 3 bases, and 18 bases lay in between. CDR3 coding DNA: TGTGCCAGCAGGGACGGACCCGTTCGTGGCTACGAGCAGTACTTC. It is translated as CASRDGPVRGYEQYF.

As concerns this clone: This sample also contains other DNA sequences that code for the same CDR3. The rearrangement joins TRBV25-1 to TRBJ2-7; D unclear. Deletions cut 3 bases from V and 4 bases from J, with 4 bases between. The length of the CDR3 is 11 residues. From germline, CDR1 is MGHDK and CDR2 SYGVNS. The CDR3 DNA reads TGTGCCAGCAGTGAGGGTTACGAGCAGTACTTC. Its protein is CASSEGYEQYF.

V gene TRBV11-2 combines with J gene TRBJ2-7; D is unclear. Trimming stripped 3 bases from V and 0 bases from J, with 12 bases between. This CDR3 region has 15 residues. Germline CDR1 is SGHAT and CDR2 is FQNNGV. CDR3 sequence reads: CASSLVTMISYEQYF. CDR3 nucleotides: TGTGCCAGCAGCTTGGTGACGATGATCTCCTACGAGCAGTACTTC. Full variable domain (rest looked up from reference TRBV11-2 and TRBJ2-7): EAGVAQSPRYKIIEKRQSVAFWCNPISGHATLYWYQQILGQGPKLLIQFQNNGVVDDSQLPKDRFSAERLKGVDSTLKIQPAKLEDSAVYLCASSLVTMISYEQYFGPGTRLTVT.

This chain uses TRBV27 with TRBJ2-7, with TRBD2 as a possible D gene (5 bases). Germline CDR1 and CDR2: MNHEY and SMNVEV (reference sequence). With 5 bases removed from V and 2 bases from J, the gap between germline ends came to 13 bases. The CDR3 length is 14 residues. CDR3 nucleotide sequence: TGTGCCAGCAGTCCCCTAGCTAGTGCCTACGAGCAGTACTTC. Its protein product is CASSPLASAYEQYF.

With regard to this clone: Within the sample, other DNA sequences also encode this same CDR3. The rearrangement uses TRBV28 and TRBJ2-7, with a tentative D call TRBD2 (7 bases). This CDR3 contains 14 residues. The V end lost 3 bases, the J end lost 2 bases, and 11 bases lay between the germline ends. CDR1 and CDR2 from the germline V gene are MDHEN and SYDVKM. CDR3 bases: TGTGCCAGCAGTTTTGGGGGGGGCACCTACGAGCAGTACTTC. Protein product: CASSFGGGTYEQYF. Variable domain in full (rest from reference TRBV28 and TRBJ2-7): DVKVTQSSRYLVKRTGEKVFLECVQDMDHENMFWYRQDPGLGLRLIYFSYDVKMKEKGDIPEGYSVSREKKERFSLILESASTNQTSMYLCASSFGGGTYEQYFGPGTRLTVT.

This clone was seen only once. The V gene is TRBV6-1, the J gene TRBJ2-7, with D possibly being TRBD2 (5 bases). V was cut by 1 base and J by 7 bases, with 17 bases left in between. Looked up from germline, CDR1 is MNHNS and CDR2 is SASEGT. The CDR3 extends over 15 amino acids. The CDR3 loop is CASSEDWTVAVEQYF. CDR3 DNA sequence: TGTGCCAGCAGTGAAGATTGGACTGTTGCCGTTGAGCAGTACTTC.

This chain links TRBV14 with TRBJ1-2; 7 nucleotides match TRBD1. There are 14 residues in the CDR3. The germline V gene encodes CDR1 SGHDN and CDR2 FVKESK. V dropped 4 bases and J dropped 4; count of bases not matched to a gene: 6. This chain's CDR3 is CASSPDRSIYGYTF. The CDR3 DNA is TGTGCCAGCAGCCCGGACAGGTCGATCTATGGCTACACCTTC. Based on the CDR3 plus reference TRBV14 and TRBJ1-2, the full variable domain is EAGVTQFPSHSVIEKGQTVTLRCDPISGHDNLYWYRRVMGKEIKFLLHFVKESKQDESGMPNNRFLAERTGGTYSTLKVQPAELEDSGVYFCASSPDRSIYGYTFGSGTRLTVV.

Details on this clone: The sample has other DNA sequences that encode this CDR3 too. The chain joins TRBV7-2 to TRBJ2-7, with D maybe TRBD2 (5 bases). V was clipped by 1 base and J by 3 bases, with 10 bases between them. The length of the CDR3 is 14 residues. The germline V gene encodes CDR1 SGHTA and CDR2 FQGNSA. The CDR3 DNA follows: TGTGCCAGCAGCTTAGTGGCCGGACTCTACGAGCAGTACTTC. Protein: CASSLVAGLYEQYF.

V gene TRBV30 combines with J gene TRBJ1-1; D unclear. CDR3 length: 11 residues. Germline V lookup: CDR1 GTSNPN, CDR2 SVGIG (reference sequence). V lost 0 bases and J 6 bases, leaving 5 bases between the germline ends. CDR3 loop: CAWSVGSEAFF. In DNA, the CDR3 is TGTGCCTGGAGTGTGGGTTCTGAAGCTTTCTTT. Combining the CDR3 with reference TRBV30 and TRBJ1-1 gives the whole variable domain SQTIHQWPATLVQPVGSPLSLECTVEGTSNPNLYWYRQAAGRGLQLLFYSVGIGQISSEVPQNLSASRPQDRQFILSSKKLLLSDSGFYLCAWSVGSEAFFGQGTRLTVV.

The CDR3 region is CASSQENTYAYEQYF. The CDR3 DNA is TGTGCCAGCAGCCAAGAAAACACCTATGCCTACGAGCAGTACTTC. V and J are TRBV14 and TRBJ2-7; D is unclear. CDR1 SGHDN and CDR2 FVKESK come from the germline V gene. This CDR3 region has 15 residues. The ends were cut back, 0 bases at V and 2 bases at J, with 11 bases in the middle.

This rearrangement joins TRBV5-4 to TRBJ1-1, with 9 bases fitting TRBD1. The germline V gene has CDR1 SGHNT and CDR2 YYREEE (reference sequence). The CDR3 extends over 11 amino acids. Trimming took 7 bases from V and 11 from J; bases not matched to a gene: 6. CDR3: CASLGQGFAFF. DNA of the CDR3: TGTGCCAGCCTGGGACAGGGTTTTGCTTTCTTT.

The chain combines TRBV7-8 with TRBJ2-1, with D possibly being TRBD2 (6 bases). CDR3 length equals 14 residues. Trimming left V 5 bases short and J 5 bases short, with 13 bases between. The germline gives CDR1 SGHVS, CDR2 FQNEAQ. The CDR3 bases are TGTGCCAGCAGCCCCCTGGGAGGCCACAATGAGCAGTTCTTC. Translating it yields CASSPLGGHNEQFF.

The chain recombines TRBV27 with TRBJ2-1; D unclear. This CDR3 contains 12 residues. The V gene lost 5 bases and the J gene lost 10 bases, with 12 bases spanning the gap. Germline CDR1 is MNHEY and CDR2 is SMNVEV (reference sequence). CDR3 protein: CASSPTSEEQFF. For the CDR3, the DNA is TGTGCCAGCAGTCCCACCTCGGAGGAGCAGTTCTTC.

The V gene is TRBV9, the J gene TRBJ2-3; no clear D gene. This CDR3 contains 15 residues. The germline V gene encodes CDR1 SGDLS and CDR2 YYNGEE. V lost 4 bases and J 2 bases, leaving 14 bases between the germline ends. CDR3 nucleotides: TGTGCCAGCAGCTCGGGTGGGCGATCCACAGATACGCAGTATTTT. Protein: CASSSGGRSTDTQYF.

The CDR3 sequence: CASSLAAAYNEQFF. Written as DNA, the CDR3 is TGTGCCAGCAGCTTAGCGGCAGCCTACAATGAGCAGTTCTTC. V and J are TRBV7-2 and TRBJ2-1; no clear D gene. The CDR3 extends over 14 amino acids. Trimming took off 0 bases at V and 2 bases at J, with 5 bases between the two ends. The V gene's germline CDR1 is SGHTA and CDR2 FQGNSA.

The CDR3 region has the DNA TGTGCCATCACCTCAGCGGGTAGTCGTATGGAGCAGTACTTC. It encodes CAITSAGSRMEQYF. This sequence joins TRBV10-3 and TRBJ2-7; D might be TRBD2 (6 bases). CDR1 ENHRY and CDR2 SYGVKD come from the germline V gene. The CDR3 is 14 residues long. With 7 bases removed from V and 7 bases from J, the gap between germline ends came to 20 bases.

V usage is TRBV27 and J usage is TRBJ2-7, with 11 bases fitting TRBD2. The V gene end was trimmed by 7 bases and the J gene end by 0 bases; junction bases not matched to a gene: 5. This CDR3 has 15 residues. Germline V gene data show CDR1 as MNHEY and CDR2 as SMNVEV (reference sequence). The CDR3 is CASKVTSGGSYEQYF. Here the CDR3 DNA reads TGTGCCAGCAAGGTCACTAGCGGGGGCTCCTACGAGCAGTACTTC.

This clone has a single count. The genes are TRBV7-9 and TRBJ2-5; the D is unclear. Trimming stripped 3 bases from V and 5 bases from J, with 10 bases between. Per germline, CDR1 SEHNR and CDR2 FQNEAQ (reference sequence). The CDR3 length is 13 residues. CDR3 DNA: TGTGCCAGCAGCTTTCGTCTTGGCGAGACCCAGTACTTC. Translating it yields CASSFRLGETQYF. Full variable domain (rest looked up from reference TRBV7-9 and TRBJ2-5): DTGVSQNPRHKITKRGQNVTFRCDPISEHNRLYWYRQTLGQGPEFLTYFQNEAQLEKSRLLSDRFSAERPKGSFSTLEIQRTEQGDSAMYLCASSFRLGETQYFGPGTRLLVL.

This CDR3 is CASSETGVLNEQFF. CDR3 sequence (DNA): TGTGCCAGCAGCGAGACAGGGGTTCTCAATGAGCAGTTCTTC. The chain couples TRBV9 to TRBJ2-1; 8 nucleotides match TRBD1. The CDR3 runs 14 residues. Germline V lookup: CDR1 SGDLS, CDR2 YYNGEE. Losses at the gene ends were 3 bases for V and 6 bases for J; bases not matched to a gene: 5.